This T cell receptor beta chain appears in the sequencing data of a study of CD4 T cells in relation to SARS-CoV-2 and coronaviruses. As for the study in general: TCR beta CDR3s were sequenced after 10-day antigen culture of PBMCs.

The CDR3 loop spans 16 amino acids. Germline CDR1 and CDR2: LGHDT and YNNKEL (reference sequence). V lost 5 bases, J lost 6 bases, and 23 bases lay in between. Naive and memory CD4+ T cells were cultured with CEF, then survey-sequenced. Sequencing used immunoSEQ multiplex PCR; TCRdb keeps in-frame clones, though not all of them. The data show 38,000 or so clones, with 70% to 85% seen just once and 6.6% held by the top ten. For 10 days, around 100,000 sorted CD4+ cells grew with T cell-depleted PBMCs and CEF. With regard to this clone: The antigen is unknown.

The gene calls are TRBV3-1 (or the pseudogene TRBV3-2) and TRBJ2-7; unclear D gene. The origin of this receptor is an adult with COVID-19. Sequenced material: naive CD4+ T cells from PBMCs, cultured in vitro. Subset reported: naive CD4+ T cells isolated by negative enrichment. As DNA, the CDR3 is TGTGCCAGCAGCTACTTGGTGGCTCCGATCGAAGGCGAGCAGTACTTC. Translated, it gives CASSYLVAPIEGEQYF.